Presented here are 15 T cell receptor beta chains from one specimen sequenced in a study of T cell responses to AZD1222 COVID-19 vaccine. Sequenced by immunoSEQ multiplex PCR; TCRdb stores in-frame clones only, minus some. The data show 150,000 to 200,000 clones, about 90% seen once. The specimen was peripheral blood, collected 28 days after the second AZD1222 dose. The receptor source for this set is an adult who received the AZD1222 COVID-19 vaccine.

This chain uses TRBV5-4 with TRBJ2-7; 9 positions match TRBD1. In germline, CDR1 is SGHNT, CDR2 YYREEE (reference sequence). The CDR3 spans 14 residues. V lost 0 bases to trimming and J lost 5 bases; unmatched junction nucleotides: 3. DNA for the CDR3: TGTGCCAGCAGCTTGGCCGGACAGGGGAACGAGCAGTACTTC. Amino acids: CASSLAGQGNEQYF.

This chain links TRBV12-5 with TRBJ2-3; D is undetermined. Germline lookup yields CDR1 LGHNT and CDR2 FRNRAP. Deletions cut 1 base from V and 1 base from J, with 6 bases between. The CDR3 contains 14 residues. The CDR3, as DNA: TGTGCTAGTGGTTTGGCTCGGGGCACAGATACGCAGTATTTT. It encodes CASGLARGTDTQYF.

This chain uses TRBV14 with TRBJ2-5, with a weak D call TRBD2 (5 bases). Germline assignment: CDR1 SGHDN and CDR2 FVKESK. The V end lost 2 bases, the J end lost 1 base, and 11 bases lay between the germline ends. This CDR3 comprises 15 residues. CDR3 residues: CASSQRGGGQETQYF. CDR3 bases: TGTGCCAGCAGCCAACGAGGAGGAGGCCAAGAGACCCAGTACTTC.

On this clone itself: The junction and the germline gene differ at one end; a read error may be behind it. The rearrangement joins TRBV7-7 to TRBJ2-5; 8 bases are a match to TRBD1. CDR1 and CDR2 from the germline V gene are SSHAT and FNYEAQ (reference sequence). This CDR3 has 16 amino acids. CDR3 sequence reads: CASSARQGAGAETQYF. The DNA of the CDR3 is TGTGCTAGCAGCGCGCGGCAGGGGGCGGGTGCGGAGACCCAGTACTTC.

The V call is TRBV12-3 or TRBV12-4, the J call TRBJ2-3; D remains unclear. V gave up 3 bases and J gave up 0 bases, with 4 bases separating them. This CDR3 contains 13 residues. The CDR3 spells CASSFGSTDTQYF. Here the CDR3 DNA reads TGTGCCAGCAGTTTTGGCAGCACAGATACGCAGTATTTT.

In this sample, this clone turned up once. For the CDR3, the DNA is TGTGCCACCAGCACCGCGGACGGAAACACAGATACGCAGTATTTT. Its protein is CATSTADGNTDTQYF. V is TRBV15 and J is TRBJ2-3; D not resolved. The V end lost 4 bases, the J end lost 2 bases, and 13 bases lay between the germline ends. CDR1 is LNHNV and CDR2 is YYDKDF in the germline V gene (reference sequence). The CDR3 totals 15 residues.

This rearrangement joins TRBV30 to TRBJ1-2, with TRBD1 matching 10 bases. The germline gives CDR1 GTSNPN, CDR2 SVGIG (reference sequence). After removal of 4 bases from V and 7 bases from J, the junction contained 12 bases not matched to a gene. The CDR3 contains 15 residues. The CDR3 DNA is TGTGCCTGGAATAATCTGGACAGGGGGACTGGTGGCTACACCTTC. This sequence encodes CAWNNLDRGTGGYTF.

J is TRBJ1-2 and V is TRBV3-1 (or the pseudogene TRBV3-2), with unresolved D. Germline CDR1 LGHDT, CDR2 YNNKEL (reference sequence). V was clipped by 0 bases and J by 7 bases, with 21 bases between them. CDR3 length: 17 amino acids. The CDR3 sequence is CASSQDLLAGFRSGYTF. CDR3 bases: TGTGCCAGCAGCCAAGATCTCTTGGCTGGGTTTCGGTCTGGCTACACCTTC.

This clone was picked up one time. This chain joins TRBV7-9 and TRBJ2-5, with TRBD1 matching over 9 bases. The CDR3 has 14 amino acids. Germline V lookup: CDR1 SEHNR, CDR2 FQNEAQ (reference sequence). The V and J ends lost 5 bases and 5 bases, in that order; junction bases with no gene match: 6. The CDR3 region has the DNA TGTGCCAGCAGCCGGGACAGGGCTTCGGAGACCCAGTACTTC. It yields the protein CASSRDRASETQYF.

This clone has just one count. J is TRBJ2-1 and V is TRBV25-1, with TRBD1 as a possible D gene (7 bases). The CDR3 loop spans 14 amino acids. The V end was cut by 6 bases, the J end by 8 bases, with 17 bases between. CDR1 is MGHDK, CDR2 SYGVNS, per germline. The CDR3 is CASSLRAGGHEQFF. The CDR3 DNA follows: TGTGCCAGCAGCCTGCGGGCAGGGGGGCATGAGCAGTTCTTC.

The V gene is TRBV19, the J gene TRBJ2-5; D uncertain. The CDR3 extends over 14 amino acids. The V end was cut by 4 bases, the J end by 2 bases, with 11 bases between. The germline V gene encodes CDR1 LNHDA and CDR2 SQIVND (reference sequence). The CDR3 nucleotides are TGTGCCAGTAGTACAAATCTAAATCAAGAGACCCAGTACTTC. Its protein is CASSTNLNQETQYF. Drawing the rest from reference TRBV19 and TRBJ2-5, the complete variable domain is DGGITQSPKYLFRKEGQNVTLSCEQNLNHDAMYWYRQDPGQGLRLIYYSQIVNDFQKGDIAEGYSVSREKKESFPLTVTSAQKNPTAFYLCASSTNLNQETQYFGPGTRLLVL.

The gene calls are TRBV9 and TRBJ2-1; D remains ambiguous. CDR1 is SGDLS and CDR2 is YYNGEE in the germline V gene. Trimming stripped 3 bases from V and 6 bases from J, with 13 bases between. The CDR3 consists of 14 residues. The CDR3 reads CASSEDPGRNEQFF. CDR3 coding DNA: TGTGCCAGCAGCGAGGACCCCGGGCGCAATGAGCAGTTCTTC.

The rearrangement uses TRBV7-2 and TRBJ1-1; D gene unclear. This CDR3 is 16 amino acids long. Between the trimmed V and J ends, which lost 3 bases and 5 bases, there was a span of 19 bases. Germline assignment: CDR1 SGHTA and CDR2 FQGNSA. The CDR3 sequence is CASSFRGGYGVTEAFF. The CDR3 DNA reads as TGTGCCAGCAGCTTTAGAGGTGGGTATGGCGTAACTGAAGCTTTCTTT.

The gene calls are TRBV5-1 and TRBJ2-3, with TRBD2 matching 9 bases. The V gene end was trimmed by 5 bases and the J gene end by 2 bases; junction bases not matched to a gene: 6. Germline values: CDR1 SGHRS, CDR2 YFSETQ. The CDR3 loop spans 15 amino acids. CDR3 DNA: TGCGCCAGCAGGACTAGCGGATTACTCACAGATACGCAGTATTTT. This encodes CASRTSGLLTDTQYF.

This sequence joins TRBV27 and TRBJ1-2, with a weak D call TRBD1 (6 bases). Germline assignment: CDR1 MNHEY and CDR2 SMNVEV (reference sequence). The CDR3 sequence is 18 residues long. V lost 0 bases to trimming and J lost 5 bases, with 22 bases between them. CDR3 sequence reads: CASSLSGGFDRRKYGYTF. CDR3 sequence (DNA): TGTGCCAGCAGTTTATCTGGTGGGTTCGACAGGAGAAAGTATGGCTACACCTTC.